The rows below give T cell receptor beta chains drawn from one sample of a study of metastatic and nonmetastatic thyroid tumors. TCRdb re-analyzed the PCR reads using MiXCR. This table holds over 55,000 clones, almost 30% found once. Sequencing was performed on blood. Receptors were obtained from a female donor with papillary thyroid cancer or a benign thyroid nodule (not recorded which). Some clones in this sample may be carry-over from other donors' samples. CDR3s include the opening cysteine and the closing phenylalanine or tryptophan.

TRBV20-1	TRBJ2-1	CSKAGRLYNEQFF
TRBV10-3	TRBJ1-5	CAISETGASAGQPQHF
TRBV11-2	TRBJ1-1	CASSLGSQSEAFF
TRBV28	TRBJ1-5	CASSSGQGNQPQHF
TRBV9	TRBJ2-5	CASSYGDGAGETQYF
TRBV11-2	TRBJ2-3	CASSLIGVAASTDTQYF
TRBV6-1	TRBJ1-2	CASSEGSGYGYTF
TRBV10-1	TRBJ1-6	CASRDPHNSPLHF
TRBV30	TRBJ1-6	CAWSLTGGSPLHF
TRBV18	TRBJ2-3	CASSPDSTDTQYF
TRBV28	TRBJ2-7	CASSTGQGGAEQYF
TRBV20-1	TRBJ1-6	CSASRALENNSPLHF
TRBV3-1	TRBJ1-2	CASSPYYTF
TRBV6-1	TRBJ2-3	CAVRPGLAGKVDTQYF
TRBV5-5	TRBJ1-5	CASSLAAGNQPQHF
TRBV19	TRBJ2-7	CATRQGANEQYF
TRBV6-2/TRBV6-3	TRBJ2-2	CASSPLARDTGELFF
TRBV7-8	TRBJ2-7	CASSLAGPYYEQYF
TRBV10-3	TRBJ2-6	CAISEGQSSGANVLTF